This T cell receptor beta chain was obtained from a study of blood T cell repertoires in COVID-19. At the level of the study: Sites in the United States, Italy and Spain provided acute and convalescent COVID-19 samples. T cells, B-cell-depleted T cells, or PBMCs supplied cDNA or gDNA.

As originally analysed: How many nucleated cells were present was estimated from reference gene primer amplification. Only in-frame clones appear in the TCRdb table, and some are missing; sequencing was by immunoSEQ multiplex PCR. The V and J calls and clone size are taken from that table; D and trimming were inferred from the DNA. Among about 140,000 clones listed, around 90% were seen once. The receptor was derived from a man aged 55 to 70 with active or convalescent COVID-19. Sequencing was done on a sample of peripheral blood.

DNA for the CDR3: TGCAGCGTCAGCAGGGGGCACGGTTCACCCCTCCACTTT. Protein product: CSVSRGHGSPLHF. The chain carries TRBV29-1 and TRBJ1-6, with 8 bases aligning to TRBD1. The germline gives CDR1 SQVTM, CDR2 ANQGSEA. V dropped 6 bases and J dropped 9; count of bases not matched to a gene: 7. The CDR3 totals 13 residues.